These T cell receptor beta chains were read from a single sample in a study of PD-L1 blockade in urothelial cancer. Assay used: immunoSEQ multiplex PCR; TCRdb lists only in-frame clones, some missing. The sample lists 56,000 or so clones, approximately 85% occurring once. The starting material was PBMCs, obtained around atezolizumab (anti-PD-L1) treatment. The receptors come from a man aged 70-80 years with urothelial cancer. Both conserved end residues are part of each CDR3. The D gene is left open where the match is weak. Rows may omit the clone size; those that give it use once, few, many or a size class.

size: -
V: TRBV9
J: TRBJ2-1
D: -
DNA: -
CDR3: CASSVAVGTPNKFF

size: -
V: TRBV7-8
J: TRBJ1-2
D: TRBD1
DNA: TGTGCCAGCAGCTTCGGGGACAGCTGGGGCTACACCTTC
CDR3: CASSFGDSWGYTF

size: -
V: TRBV27
J: TRBJ1-4
D: -
DNA: TGTGCCAGCAGTTTGAGGGGCAGGGGAAGAGACAATGAAAAACTGTTTTTT
CDR3: CASSLRGRGRDNEKLFF

size: -
V: TRBV25-1
J: TRBJ1-2
D: -
DNA: TGTGCCAGCAGTAGGCAGGGCTATGGCTACACCTTC
CDR3: CASSRQGYGYTF

size: -
V: TRBV2
J: TRBJ1-4
D: -
DNA: TGTGCCAGCAGTGACAGAAGGCAGGGGAGTGAAAAACTGTTTTTT
CDR3: CASSDRRQGSEKLFF

size: -
V: TRBV4-1
J: TRBJ2-1
D: TRBD2
DNA: TGCGCCAGCAGCCAGCCCTTGAGCGTAGCGGGAGACTCCTACAATGAGCAGTTCTTC
CDR3: CASSQPLSVAGDSYNEQFF

size: -
V: TRBV7-2
J: TRBJ2-1
D: TRBD2
DNA: TGTGCCAGCAGCTCGGGACTAGCAGGACACAATGAGCAGTTCTTC
CDR3: CASSSGLAGHNEQFF

size: few
V: TRBV6-4
J: TRBJ1-1
D: TRBD1
DNA: TGTGCCAGCAGTGCACAGGGGGACACTGAAGCTTTCTTT
CDR3: CASSAQGDTEAFF

size: -
V: TRBV30
J: TRBJ2-7
D: TRBD2
DNA: TGTGCCTGGAGTGACGGGAGGTGGTCCTACGAGCAGTACTTC
CDR3: CAWSDGRWSYEQYF

size: -
V: TRBV5-6
J: TRBJ2-1
D: -
DNA: TGTGCCAGCAGCTTAATGAGTGAGCAGTTCTTC
CDR3: CASSLMSEQFF

size: -
V: TRBV7-3
J: TRBJ1-1
D: -
DNA: TGTGCCAGCAGCTCCCTGACAGGCGCGATGAACACTGAAGCTTTCTTT
CDR3: CASSSLTGAMNTEAFF

size: -
V: TRBV27
J: TRBJ1-1
D: -
DNA: TGTGCCAGCAGTTTTGGGACGGGGGGGAACACTGAAGCTTTCTTT
CDR3: CASSFGTGGNTEAFF

size: -
V: TRBV5-5
J: TRBJ1-3
D: -
DNA: TGTGCCAGCAGCTTTCCAGGGGCCGGAAACACCATATATTTT
CDR3: CASSFPGAGNTIYF

size: -
V: TRBV5-4
J: TRBJ1-4
D: -
DNA: TGTGCCAGCAGGGGAGGATTTAATGAAAAACTGTTTTTT
CDR3: CASRGGFNEKLFF

size: -
V: TRBV28
J: TRBJ2-3
D: TRBD2
DNA: TGTGCCAGCAGTTCACCGCTTAGCGGGCTACGCACAGATACGCAGTATTTT
CDR3: CASSSPLSGLRTDTQYF

size: -
V: TRBV29-1
J: TRBJ2-3
D: TRBD1
DNA: TGCAGCGTTTGTATTGGGACAGGGTTGGATACGCAGTATTTT
CDR3: CSVCIGTGLDTQYF

size: few
V: TRBV2
J: TRBJ1-5
D: -
DNA: TGTGCCAGCAGTGAAGGGAGGGTCGACAATCAGCCCCAGCATTTT
CDR3: CASSEGRVDNQPQHF

size: -
V: TRBV5-4
J: TRBJ2-1
D: TRBD2
DNA: TGTGCCAGCAGCTTGGCGGGAGGGGTTCGCAATGAGCAGTTCTTC
CDR3: CASSLAGGVRNEQFF

size: -
V: TRBV4-1
J: TRBJ1-2
D: TRBD1
DNA: TGCGCCAGCAGCCGAGTACAGGGGGAAGGCTATGGCTACACCTTC
CDR3: CASSRVQGEGYGYTF

size: -
V: TRBV21-1
J: TRBJ2-5
D: -
DNA: TGTGCCAGCAGCACAAGGGACAGGGGGTTGGAGGAGACCCAGTACTTC
CDR3: CASSTRDRGLEETQYF

size: -
V: TRBV19
J: TRBJ2-5
D: TRBD2
DNA: TGTGCCAGTAGGAAACGGGAGGGGCGAGAGACCCAGTACTTC
CDR3: CASRKREGRETQYF

size: -
V: TRBV4-1
J: TRBJ2-7
D: TRBD1
DNA: TGCGCCAGCAGCCAGACAACAGGGGCCGAGCAGTACTTC
CDR3: CASSQTTGAEQYF

size: -
V: TRBV5-4
J: TRBJ2-2
D: TRBD1
DNA: TGTGCCAGCAGCCGGGACAGGGGGCGCACCGGGGAGCTGTTTTTT
CDR3: CASSRDRGRTGELFF

size: -
V: TRBV5-4
J: TRBJ1-2
D: TRBD1
DNA: TGTGCCAGCAGCACCCCGAACAGGGGGAGTAACTATGGCTACACCTTC
CDR3: CASSTPNRGSNYGYTF

size: -
V: TRBV5-1
J: TRBJ1-2
D: -
DNA: TGCGCCAGCAGCTTGGACCGGACAGACTATGGCTACACCTTC
CDR3: CASSLDRTDYGYTF

size: few
V: TRBV6-1
J: TRBJ1-4
D: -
DNA: TGTGCCAGCAGTGACCCTCGGGCCTTATATGTCGGGGTGTTTTTT
CDR3: CASSDPRALYVGVFF

size: few
V: TRBV6-4
J: TRBJ2-1
D: TRBD2
DNA: TGTGCCAGCAGTGAAGCGGGAAGCTACAATGAGCAGTTCTTC
CDR3: CASSEAGSYNEQFF

size: few
V: TRBV15
J: TRBJ1-4
D: TRBD1
DNA: TGTGCCACCAGCAGAGATGCCAGGGGGAATGAAAAACTGTTTTTT
CDR3: CATSRDARGNEKLFF

size: -
V: TRBV7-9
J: TRBJ2-7
D: -
DNA: TGTGCCAGCAGTCACGCCGGGACTGGAGCCTACGAGCAGTACTTC
CDR3: CASSHAGTGAYEQYF